This TCR beta chain was sequenced for a study of cytomegalovirus exposure and HLA in healthy donors (TCRdb year 2017). Regarding the research as a whole: An earlier analysis of approximately 640 of the donors reported more than 250 Gb of sequence data and 120 million or so unique TCR beta sequences from 150 million to 200 million T cells. The study aimed to test whether cataloging public T cell receptors could reveal signatures of past pathogen exposure. The T cell repertoires of 700 or so subjects were profiled by immunosequencing and related to cytomegalovirus serostatus. The study combined high-throughput TCR immunosequencing, statistical association of individual TCRs with disease status, and machine learning to predict cytomegalovirus infection status. Donor age, sex, ethnicity and CMV serostatus were collected together with the repertoire data. Rather than using new phenotypic data, the later analysis identified candidate immune exposures from TCR beta sequences and from how often those sequences occurred across donors. To study patterns of TCR occurrence, a later analysis re-analyzed previously published TCR beta repertoires from 500 to 850 donors and added high-resolution HLA genotyping. Class I and class II HLA loci were covered by the typing at four-digit resolution. About 300 gigabases of sequencing data and tens of millions of unique TCR sequences were included in an early release covering about 600 HLA-typed donors. The genetic ancestry cluster associated with self-reported Caucasian donors included around four fifths of the approximately 430 genotyped donors. A handful of DR-DQ haplotypes were treated as single units for association and clustering because of strong linkage in the cohort. The number of typed donors differed by locus: 629-630 for A, B, C, DRB1 and DQB1; roughly 510 for DQA1; around 610 for DPA1; and about 450 for DPB1. All discovery cohort repertoires had been generated using a single sequencing platform. Across 300 to 400 genotyped donors of the cohort, an average of 235,054 unique TCR beta nucleotide sequences per donor were sequenced, and around 19% of those sequences were non-productive. In a later genetic analysis, genome-wide SNP genotypes for about three fifths of the roughly 670 donors were used, and that subset was treated as a discovery cohort. Besides the first cohort of around 700 subjects, a separate validation cohort made up of 120 different subjects was used. In an earlier analysis of more than 550 of the donors, high-throughput TCR beta sequencing was used to judge whether each TCR beta V gene segment behaved as functional or pseudogenic.

Points the paper makes about the study in general: The authors suggested that the approach could potentially be generalized to other disease states and immunological phenotypes. When HLA alleles, especially DR and DQ, strongly co-occurred, attributing TCR associations to individual alleles was difficult. According to a later genetic analysis, donors in an Asian-associated ancestry cluster had fewer N-insertions in productive TCRs than the approximately 630-donor mean. Broadly in line with IMGT annotations, most TCR beta V segments showed up in productive rearrangements about 87% or about 30% of the time in an earlier analysis of 587 of the donors. A later genetic analysis associated a missense DCLRE1C variant with V-gene and J-gene trimming of TCR beta chains, and an independent cohort replicated the association. A later analysis associated around 16,000 TCR beta sequences with specific HLA alleles at a false discovery rate of 0.05. Correlated functional status among segregating V segments might be attributable to linkage disequilibrium, but an unknown experimental factor could not be ruled out. The study listed 150 to 200 TCR beta chains as associated with cytomegalovirus. In a later analysis, TCR association rates were found to vary across HLA loci, with the most associated TCRs seen for DRB1 alleles and the fewest for HLA-C alleles. Presence/absence analyses assumed roughly uniform sequencing depth across donors, an assumption that may not hold. Three of the identified cytomegalovirus-associated TCR beta chains were confirmed in vitro to be specific for cytomegalovirus antigens. Cytomegalovirus status was reported to be diagnosed by the classifier with high specificity and sensitivity in both the original and validation cohorts. The only immune exposure information available for the cohort was CMV serostatus. Because HLA typing was unavailable for some donors at each locus, only the typed subset was used in association tests. A later analysis found that HLA-associated TCR beta chains were more clonally expanded and had lower generation probabilities than equally common non-associated chains. Some IMGT-functional V segments, including TRBV6-2 and TRBV6-3, could not be distinguished by the 87-base-pair reads and were therefore excluded. A cluster of highly shared sequence variants was judged likely to represent a technical artifact of the sequencing pipeline. In this cohort, only TCR beta chains were sequenced, and detectable features were limited by the absence of alpha or paired-chain data. A later analysis found that most CMV-associated TCR beta chains appeared HLA-restricted, with HLA associations seemingly driven largely by CMV exposure. A further reported finding was that TCR beta sequences accurately predicted the HLA-A and HLA-B alleles for most subjects in the first cohort. Most TCR sequences were observed very rarely across donors, whereas some public TCRs were present in many individuals. The earlier analysis of a few hundred of the donors excluded around 17 rarely observed V segments, including chromosome 9 orphons, because counts were too low. In a later analysis, several top co-occurrence clusters were reported to appear linked to parvovirus B19, influenza, CMV and Epstein-Barr virus.

The cohort comprised approximately 700 healthy bone marrow donors. Cohort members were all nominally healthy when sampled, although unrecorded immune exposures were likely present. The donor tested CMV seronegative and was one of the 352 seronegative cohort members. A peripheral blood sample was provided by each donor, and peripheral blood mononuclear cells were used for TCR beta sequencing. The Qiagen DNeasy Blood Extraction Kit was used to extract genomic DNA from the blood cell samples. The germline V gene (reference sequence) supplies CDR1 MNHEY and CDR2 SMNVEV. V lost 6 bases and J lost 4 bases, and the count of bases not matched to a germline gene is 9. Taken from cysteine to phenylalanine, the CDR3 has 16 residues. The read is trimmed to its CDR3 DNA, 48 bases read in frame from base 1. This clone has just a few counts. No antigen is known for it. No base qualities exist here, and no much larger clone lies one base off it.

The library was built by means of the immunoSEQ multiplex PCR assay. A mixture of 60 forward primers for TCR Vbeta segments and 13 reverse primers for TCR Jbeta segments was used in the multiplex PCR. A multiplex PCR assay on genomic DNA amplified the CDR3 region of rearranged TCR beta genes. The Illumina HiSeq System was used to sequence the amplified TCR beta libraries as 87-base-pair reads. The published analysis was carried out like this. A later analysis tallied around 87 million unique TCR beta chains across the 600 to 700 repertoires, and approximately 11 million of those chains were shared by two or more donors. Raw reads were error-corrected and collapsed into unique sequences with a nearest-neighbor algorithm that merged closely related sequences to remove PCR and sequencing errors. V, D and J gene segments were assigned by aligning CDR3 sequences to IMGT reference sequences. For a sequence to be retained, a match of at least six nucleotides to both a V gene segment and a J gene segment was required. A rearrangement was called productive if the CDR3 had no stop codons and remained in frame with V and J, and every other rearrangement was called non-productive. CDR3 was defined according to IMGT convention as the region running from the second conserved V-encoded cysteine to the conserved J-encoded phenylalanine. The earlier analysis of fewer than 700 of the donors excluded sequences that lacked an unambiguous match to a single V gene segment. In an earlier analysis of approximately 610 of the donors, V segments were called functional above 56.7% productive rearrangements and were called segregating when the between-donor standard deviation exceeded 5%. To diagnose cytomegalovirus status from the catalog of TCR beta chain sequences, a statistical classification framework was built. In a later analysis, V and J genes were assigned by comparing TCR nucleotide sequences against IMGT/GENE-DB human TR gene sequences. Using the TCRdist pipeline, a later analysis assigned CDR3 sequences along with most-parsimonious VDJ recombination scenarios. A later analysis defined each TCR beta chain by its CDR3 amino acid sequence plus V-gene family, and excluded reads lacking a unique V-gene family. As a way to deal with suspected cross-contamination and a sequencing artifact, a later analysis dropped over 550 nucleotide sequences that were highly shared and had low generation probability. In a later analysis, a clonal expansion index was calculated for each public chain from normalized within-repertoire ranks of inferred template counts. In a later analysis, generation probabilities were computed with a VDJ recombination model fitted to out-of-frame rearrangements, and the resulting probabilities were checked against IGoR. A later analysis scored TCR-TCR, TCR-HLA and TCR-CMV co-occurrence with hypergeometric tests, applying a repertoire-size bias correction to TCR pairs. False discovery rates were estimated in a later analysis by permuting HLA or CMV assignments 20 times. In a later analysis, co-occurring TCRs were grouped with DBSCAN, and TCRdist sequence similarity was added when clustering was performed within HLA-allele-positive subsets. For co-occurrence clustering, repertoires with fewer than 30,000 or more than 120,000 public chains were excluded, along with roughly five repertoires with anomalous nucleotide sharing. TCRdb stores this immuneACCESS table with in-frame sequences only. Part of the clones is absent; in the studies checked, under half of the shortfall reflects unresolved V genes, and no reason is known for the rest. The DNA gave D and trimming, while V, J and clone size come from that table. Present in this sample are about 250,000 clones, about four fifths of which were seen just once. Roughly 0.31% of the sample is held by the ten biggest clonotypes.

Sample: PBMCs. The chain is made from TRBV27 and TRBJ1-6; a stretch of 7 junction bases matches TRBD1. The TCR comes from a girl aged 2 to 10 in good health and CMV-seronegative. At the DNA level, the sequence is TGTGCCAGCAGGGACGAGACAGGGTGGTATAATTCACCCCTCCACTTT. Its coded protein is CASRDETGWYNSPLHF.